These 4 T cell receptor beta chains originate from one sample sequenced in a study of monozygotic twins with inflammatory bowel disease. TCRdb reanalyzed the 5' RACE reads, giving one entry per CDR3 protein sequence and no DNA. This repertoire includes fewer than 550,000 distinct CDR3 sequences. The sequenced sample consisted of blood. All receptors derive from a human donor with ulcerative colitis or Crohn's disease, or a healthy co-twin of an affected twin (not recorded which).

The V gene is TRBV20-1, the J gene TRBJ2-4. The CDR3 totals 12 residues. In germline, CDR1 is DFQATT, CDR2 SNEGSKA (reference sequence). CDR3 sequence: CSASLGQNIQYF.

The chain joins TRBV5-5 to TRBJ1-2. The CDR3 is made up of 14 amino acids. The germline V gene encodes CDR1 SGHKS and CDR2 YYEKEE (reference sequence). The CDR3 loop is CASSLPVRGGGYTF. Variable domain in full (rest from reference TRBV5-5 and TRBJ1-2): DAGVTQSPTHLIKTRGQQVTLRCSPISGHKSVSWYQQVLGQGPQFIFQYYEKEERGRGNFPDRFSARQFPNYSSELNVNALLLGDSALYLCASSLPVRGGGYTFGSGTRLTVV.

The CDR3: CASSLEGLAVRHTGELFF. The chain uses TRBV5-4 and TRBJ2-2; the TCRdb call, TRBD2, lacks DNA for checking. The CDR3 extends over 18 amino acids. From germline, CDR1 is SGHNT and CDR2 YYREEE (reference sequence). Variable domain in full (rest from reference TRBV5-4 and TRBJ2-2): ETGVTQSPTHLIKTRGQQVTLRCSSQSGHNTVSWYQQALGQGPQFIFQYYREEENGRGNFPPRFSGLQFPNYSSELNVNALELDDSALYLCASSLEGLAVRHTGELFFGEGSRLTVL.

The chain couples TRBV5-8 to TRBJ2-1. Looked up from germline, CDR1 is SGHTS and CDR2 is YDEGEE. CDR3 length equals 11 residues. CDR3: CASSSRLVWLF.